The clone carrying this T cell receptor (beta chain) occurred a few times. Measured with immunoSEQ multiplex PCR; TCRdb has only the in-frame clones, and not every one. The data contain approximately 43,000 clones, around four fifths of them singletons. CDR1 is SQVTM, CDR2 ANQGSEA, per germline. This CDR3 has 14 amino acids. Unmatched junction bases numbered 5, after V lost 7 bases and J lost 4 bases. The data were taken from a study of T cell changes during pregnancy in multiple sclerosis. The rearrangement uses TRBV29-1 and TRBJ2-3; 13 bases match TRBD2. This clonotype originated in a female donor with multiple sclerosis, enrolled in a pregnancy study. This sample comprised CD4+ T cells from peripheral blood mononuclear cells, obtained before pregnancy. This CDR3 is CSGRTSGSADTQYF. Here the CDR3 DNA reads TGCAGCGGCAGGACTAGCGGGAGTGCAGATACGCAGTATTTT.